Listed here are 14 T cell receptor beta chains from one sample, sequenced in a study of T cell responses to AZD1222 COVID-19 vaccine. Sequencing was performed with immunoSEQ multiplex PCR; in TCRdb, only in-frame clones are kept and a portion is missing. The profile shows about 130,000 clones, 93% of them singletons. Sequences were derived from peripheral blood, sampled on day 0 of AZD1222 vaccination. Every receptor here comes from an adult in good health.

The V gene is TRBV30, the J gene TRBJ1-6; 7 nucleotides line up with TRBD1. The germline V gene encodes CDR1 GTSNPN and CDR2 SVGIG (reference sequence). J lost 8 bases, V lost 4 bases, and 11 bases had no gene match. The length of the CDR3 is 15 residues. In DNA form, the CDR3 reads TGTGCCTGGAACAGGGGTATAATTACGGATTCACCCCTCCACTTT. Translated, it gives CAWNRGIITDSPLHF.

The DNA for the CDR3 is TGTGCCAGCAGTTACGGGCGGGCGGGAGCGGGCGAAAAACTGTTTTTT. Translated, it gives CASSYGRAGAGEKLFF. V is TRBV6-5 and J is TRBJ1-4; unclear D gene. Per germline, CDR1 MNHEY and CDR2 SVGAGI. The CDR3 spans 16 residues. Trimming stripped 2 bases from V and 8 bases from J, with 18 bases between.

The chain links TRBV4-1 to TRBJ1-1; possibly TRBD1 for D (6 bases). V lost 4 bases to trimming and J lost 5 bases, with 14 bases between them. The CDR3 extends over 14 amino acids. The V gene's germline CDR1 is MGHRA and CDR2 YSYEKL. Written as DNA, the CDR3 is TGCGCCAGCAGCCCTGGGGGCATTGATACTGAAGCTTTCTTT. It translates to CASSPGGIDTEAFF.

The chain couples TRBV10-3 to TRBJ1-5; D might be TRBD1 (5 bases). CDR1 ENHRY and CDR2 SYGVKD come from the germline V gene. V lost 2 bases and J lost 4, with 15 bases in between. The CDR3 runs 16 residues. The CDR3 here is CAISEGGRGGNQPQHF. In DNA, the CDR3 is TGTGCCATCAGTGAGGGGGGTAGAGGTGGAAATCAGCCCCAGCATTTT.

On this clone: In the same sample, other DNA sequences code for this CDR3. The chain couples TRBV7-9 to TRBJ1-1, with TRBD1 matching 9 bases. From germline, CDR1 is SEHNR and CDR2 FQNEAQ (reference sequence). The CDR3 extends over 14 amino acids. V dropped 3 bases and J dropped 1; count of bases not matched to a gene: 0. The DNA for the CDR3 is TGTGCCAGCAGCTTGGGACAGGGGAACACTGAAGCTTTCTTT. As protein: CASSLGQGNTEAFF.

The chain recombines TRBV29-1 with TRBJ1-5; the match to TRBD1 covers 7 bases. Per germline, CDR1 SQVTM and CDR2 ANQGSEA. The CDR3 has 13 residues. The ends lost 5 bases at V and 7 bases at J; junction bases unmatched: 8. The CDR3 nucleotides are TGCAGCGTTTTGGACAGGCTGGGGCAGCCCCAGCATTTT. Translation: CSVLDRLGQPQHF.

CDR3 region: CASSGQYYQPQHF. CDR3 DNA sequence: TGTGCCAGCAGCGGACAGTATTATCAGCCCCAGCATTTT. The genes are TRBV28 and TRBJ1-5; D may be TRBD1 (6 bases). Germline assignment: CDR1 MDHEN and CDR2 SYDVKM. The length of the CDR3 is 13 residues. V was trimmed by 6 bases and J by 5 bases, leaving 11 bases between them.

The rearrangement links TRBV4-2 to TRBJ2-6, with TRBD1 as a possible D gene (5 bases). V dropped 0 bases and J dropped 0 bases, with 6 bases sitting between them. The CDR3 loop spans 16 amino acids. Germline V gene sequence: CDR1 LGHNA, CDR2 YNFKEQ. The CDR3 nucleotides are TGTGCCAGCAGCCAAGAGCAGGGCTCTGGGGCCAACGTCCTGACTTTC. Translated, it gives CASSQEQGSGANVLTF.

The chain employs TRBV6-2 or TRBV6-3 and TRBJ2-7; D gene ambiguous. V lost 6 bases and J 1 base, leaving 7 bases between the germline ends. CDR1 is MNHEY and CDR2 is SVGEGT in the germline V gene. This CDR3 has 12 amino acids. CDR3 coding DNA: TGTGCCAGCAGCCGGGCTTCCTACGAGCAGTACTTC. The encoded protein is CASSRASYEQYF.

The rearrangement joins TRBV5-1 to TRBJ2-7; 14 nucleotides line up with TRBD2. After removal of 4 bases from V and 4 bases from J, the junction contained 4 bases not matched to a gene. This CDR3 comprises 15 residues. Germline values: CDR1 SGHRS, CDR2 YFSETQ. CDR3 residues: CASSKGLAGAYEQYF. CDR3 nucleotide sequence: TGCGCCAGCAGCAAGGGACTAGCGGGAGCTTACGAGCAGTACTTC. Using reference TRBV5-1 and TRBJ2-7 for the parts outside the CDR3, the full variable domain is KAGVTQTPRYLIKTRGQQVTLSCSPISGHRSVSWYQQTPGQGLQFLFEYFSETQRNKGNFPGRFSGRQFSNSRSEMNVSTLELGDSALYLCASSKGLAGAYEQYFGPGTRLTVT.

V usage is TRBV28 and J usage is TRBJ2-1; a weak D match, TRBD2 (5 bases). CDR1 is MDHEN, CDR2 SYDVKM, per germline. The CDR3 is made up of 16 amino acids. The germline V and J ends were trimmed by 5 bases and 5 bases, with 19 bases remaining between them. The CDR3 sequence is CASSPRVGLGNNEQFF. CDR3 nucleotides: TGTGCCAGCAGTCCCCGGGTTGGACTGGGGAACAATGAGCAGTTCTTC.

The rearrangement uses TRBV18 and TRBJ2-7; D not resolved. The CDR3 sequence is 15 residues long. Germline V gene lookup returns CDR1 KGHSH and CDR2 LQKENI. V shed 3 bases and J shed 1 base, with 13 bases lying between them. The CDR3 sequence is CASSPGHGTSYEQYF. CDR3 DNA: TGTGCCAGCTCACCGGGTCACGGAACATCCTACGAGCAGTACTTC. Using reference TRBV18 and TRBJ2-7 for the parts outside the CDR3, the full variable domain is NAGVMQNPRHLVRRRGQEARLRCSPMKGHSHVYWYRQLPEEGLKFMVYLQKENIIDESGMPKERFSAEFPKEGPSILRIQQVVRGDSAAYFCASSPGHGTSYEQYFGPGTRLTVT.

The chain couples TRBV6-5 to TRBJ1-1; D might be TRBD1 (6 bases). Germline loops: CDR1 MNHEY, CDR2 SVGAGI. Trimming removed 3 bases at V and 4 bases at J, with 12 bases between. The CDR3 consists of 14 residues. CDR3: CASSYDRMSTEAFF. In DNA, the CDR3 is TGTGCCAGCAGTTATGACAGGATGAGCACTGAAGCTTTCTTT.

This clone was recorded once. V is TRBV5-1 and J is TRBJ2-5; tentative D call: TRBD2 (6 bases). V lost 0 bases and J lost 1, with 16 bases in between. Germline CDR1 reads SGHRS; CDR2 reads YFSETQ. CDR3 size: 17 residues. CDR3: CASSLAPGSAGQETQYF. CDR3 nucleotide sequence: TGCGCCAGCAGCTTGGCCCCCGGGAGTGCGGGCCAAGAGACCCAGTACTTC.